This T cell receptor beta chain was recorded in a study of neurological immune-mediated disorders. CDR3 length: 16 residues. Per germline, CDR1 SGHTA and CDR2 FQGNSA. V lost 5 bases, J lost 5 bases, and 5 bases stayed unmatched. TCRdb processed the 5' RACE reads anew with MiXCR; each CDR3 protein has one entry. Found here are 30,000 to 50,000 distinct CDR3 sequences, almost 7.5% of them singletons; the top ten hold approximately 5.3%. This clonotype was counted ten times or more. The chain joins TRBV7-2 to TRBJ2-5; 16 bases fit TRBD2. Source material: CD4+ T cells from blood. The clonotype was recovered from a man over 45 in good health. CDR3 sequence: CASSQGLAGGLETQYF. The CDR3 nucleotides are TGTGCCAGCAGCCAGGGACTAGCGGGAGGGCTTGAGACCCAGTACTTC.